Shown below are 17 T cell receptor beta chains from a single sample sequenced in a study of siplizumab effects on memory and regulatory T cells. Only in-frame clones appear in the TCRdb table, and some are missing; sequencing was by immunoSEQ multiplex PCR. The sample contains tens of thousands of clones, 80% to 95% of which appear only once. The sample consisted of CD8+ T cells sorted from blood. Receptor source: a human donor in good health.

This chain uses TRBV10-3 with TRBJ1-2, with 11 bases identical to TRBD1. CDR3 length: 12 residues. The V segment lost 10 bases and the J segment 7 bases; nucleotides outside the gene matches: 5. CDR1 is ENHRY, CDR2 SYGVKD, per germline. The CDR3 reads CATGQGAIGYTF. CDR3 DNA sequence: TGTGCCACCGGACAGGGGGCAATTGGCTACACCTTC.

The V gene is TRBV5-6, the J gene TRBJ2-7; no clear D gene. There are 13 residues in the CDR3. Germline-derived CDR1 and CDR2 are SGHDT and YYEEEE. Trimming removed 4 bases from V and 3 bases from J, with 11 bases in between. CDR3 in amino acids: CASSTGGLYEQYF. As DNA, the CDR3 is TGTGCCAGCAGCACTGGCGGCCTCTACGAGCAGTACTTC.

The chain recombines TRBV15 with TRBJ2-3; D might be TRBD2 (6 bases). V lost 3 bases to trimming and J lost 7 bases, with 17 bases between them. Germline V lookup: CDR1 LNHNV, CDR2 YYDKDF (reference sequence). This CDR3 contains 15 residues. The DNA for the CDR3 is TGTGCCACCAGCAGTGGGCACGGGAGAGGAAATACGCAGTATTTT. Encoded protein: CATSSGHGRGNTQYF. Complete variable domain (other parts from reference TRBV15 and TRBJ2-3): DAMVIQNPRYQVTQFGKPVTLSCSQTLNHNVMYWYQQKSSQAPKLLFHYYDKDFNNEADTPDNFQSRRPNTSFCFLDIRSPGLGDTAMYLCATSSGHGRGNTQYFGPGTRLTVL.

The rearrangement joins TRBV25-1 to TRBJ2-3, with D tentatively TRBD2 (7 bases). There are 15 residues in the CDR3. V lost 2 bases, J lost 2 bases, and 11 bases lay in between. Germline-derived CDR1 and CDR2 are MGHDK and SYGVNS. This chain's CDR3 is CASSERGAPTDTQYF. The CDR3 DNA sequence: TGTGCCAGCAGTGAACGGGGGGCCCCCACAGATACGCAGTATTTT.

The chain couples TRBV13 to TRBJ2-3, with TRBD2 identical over 7 bases. The germline gives CDR1 PRHDT, CDR2 FYEKMQ (reference sequence). The ends lost 5 bases at V and 5 bases at J; junction bases unmatched: 13. The CDR3 extends over 16 amino acids. CDR3 nucleotides: TGTGCCAGCAGCCCTAATGGCGGGAGTATCGGAGATACGCAGTATTTT. It codes for CASSPNGGSIGDTQYF.

The chain joins TRBV19 to TRBJ2-4, with D tentatively TRBD1 (6 bases). The germline gives CDR1 LNHDA, CDR2 SQIVND (reference sequence). The CDR3 loop spans 16 amino acids. V shed 5 bases and J shed 0 bases, with 14 bases lying between them. The CDR3 DNA follows: TGTGCCAGTAGTCCCGGACAGTTACTAGCCAAAAACATTCAGTACTTC. Its protein is CASSPGQLLAKNIQYF.

The chain joins TRBV9 to TRBJ1-2, with a tentative D call TRBD1 (5 bases). Trimming removed 0 bases from V and 5 bases from J, with 11 bases in between. This CDR3 is 14 amino acids long. Per the germline V gene, CDR1 is SGDLS and CDR2 is YYNGEE. The CDR3 here is CASSVGPGRYGYTF. CDR3 sequence (DNA): TGTGCCAGCAGCGTAGGTCCAGGGCGGTATGGCTACACCTTC.

The chain uses TRBV27 and TRBJ1-2; 9 bases are a match to TRBD1. This CDR3 is built from 15 residues. Germline V gene lookup returns CDR1 MNHEY and CDR2 SMNVEV (reference sequence). V was clipped by 6 bases and J by 7 bases; unmatched bases: 12. The CDR3 loop reads CASRFTGGLLGGYTF. The CDR3 bases are TGTGCCAGCAGATTCACAGGGGGCCTTCTGGGTGGCTACACCTTC.

V usage is TRBV9 and J usage is TRBJ1-1; D is unclear. Trimming cost V 4 bases and J 3 bases, with 7 bases left between them. This CDR3 comprises 12 residues. The germline V gene encodes CDR1 SGDLS and CDR2 YYNGEE. The CDR3 DNA reads TGTGCCAGCAGCACCTCAGACACTGAAGCTTTCTTT. Protein: CASSTSDTEAFF.

The V and J genes are TRBV11-2 and TRBJ2-1; 8 bases line up with TRBD2. V shed 5 bases, J shed 9 bases, and the junction held 6 bases outside the gene matches. This CDR3 has 13 residues. CDR1 is SGHAT, CDR2 FQNNGV, per germline. CDR3 protein: CASSPERGREQFF. The CDR3 DNA is TGTGCCAGCAGCCCAGAGCGGGGGCGTGAGCAGTTCTTC.

The chain recombines TRBV4-3 with TRBJ1-2; 9 bases map to TRBD1. CDR1 LGHNA and CDR2 YSLEER come from the germline V gene. The CDR3 length is 15 residues. V lost 1 base and J lost 7; bases outside the gene matches: 7. CDR3 sequence: CASSQGQGVLGGYTF. CDR3 bases: TGCGCCAGCAGCCAAGGACAGGGGGTTTTGGGTGGCTACACCTTC.

As concerns this clone: Sequence at one end of the junction differs from germline and may be a read error. CDR3 in DNA: TGTGCCAGCAGTGAAGGAGAGGGAGCGAACTTC. Translating it yields CASSEGEGANF. The V gene is TRBV2, the J gene TRBJ2-7; perhaps TRBD2 as D (5 bases). Germline V lookup: CDR1 SNHLY, CDR2 FYNNEI. There are 11 residues in the CDR3.

The V and J genes are TRBV28 and TRBJ2-1; D is possibly TRBD2 (5 bases). Germline CDR1 and CDR2: MDHEN and SYDVKM. The CDR3 spans 16 residues. Trimming took 6 bases from V and 5 from J, leaving 20 bases between them. CDR3 sequence: CASSPMWTEGNNEQFF. The CDR3 DNA reads TGTGCCAGCAGCCCCATGTGGACTGAGGGCAACAATGAGCAGTTCTTC.

V is TRBV13 and J is TRBJ2-5; maybe TRBD1 (6 bases). This CDR3 has 13 amino acids. The germline V and J ends were trimmed by 5 bases and 3 bases, with 10 bases remaining between them. Germline V CDR1 and CDR2: PRHDT, FYEKMQ (reference sequence). This chain's CDR3 is CASSADSKETQYF. CDR3 bases: TGTGCCAGCAGCGCGGACAGTAAAGAGACCCAGTACTTC.

The chain couples TRBV11-2 to TRBJ2-5, with 7 bases lining up with TRBD2. The CDR3 consists of 17 residues. The ends lost 6 bases at V and 2 bases at J; junction bases unmatched: 15. CDR1 and CDR2 from the germline V gene are SGHAT and FQNNGV. CDR3 amino acids: CASSSGGDAGLQETQYF. The CDR3 nucleotides are TGTGCCAGCAGTTCGGGGGGAGATGCGGGCCTACAAGAGACCCAGTACTTC.

The rearrangement joins TRBV11-2 to TRBJ1-3; a possible D gene is TRBD1 (6 bases). CDR3 length: 18 residues. Trimming cost V 4 bases and J 0 bases, with 19 bases left between them. Germline V gene sequence: CDR1 SGHAT, CDR2 FQNNGV. Here the CDR3 reads CASSSYGGRLPSGNTIYF. The CDR3 nucleotides read TGTGCCAGCAGCTCCTATGGGGGGCGCCTTCCCTCTGGAAACACCATATATTTT.

This clone was seen a single time. The chain has TRBV7-3 and TRBJ2-1; TRBD2 aligns across 8 bases. Germline CDR1 and CDR2: SGHTA and FQGTGA. CDR3 length: 12 residues. Germline trimming cut 5 bases from V and 9 bases from J; bases unmatched to any gene: 3. CDR3 region: CASSNSGSEQFF. The CDR3 DNA follows: TGTGCCAGCAGCAACAGCGGGAGTGAGCAGTTCTTC. The variable domain in full, completed from reference TRBV7-3 and TRBJ2-1, reads GAGVSQTPSNKVTEKGKYVELRCDPISGHTALYWYRQSLGQGPEFLIYFQGTGAADDSGLPNDRFFAVRPEGSVSTLKIQRTERGDSAVYLCASSNSGSEQFFGPGTRLTVL.